This T cell receptor (beta chain) is from a study of T cells in Graves' hyperthyroidism and ophthalmopathy. The CDR3 is made up of 15 amino acids. Trimming took 7 bases from V and 2 from J, leaving 17 bases between them. In its sample, this clonotype was seen many times. What was amplified from RNA transcripts were TCR beta CDR3 regions. HTBI primers were the set used in a first-round RT-PCR of the TCR CDR3. TCRdb reanalysed the multiplex PCR reads using MiXCR and keeps one entry per CDR3 protein. This table holds about 600,000 distinct CDR3 sequences, 13% to 15% found once. This TCR was recovered from a woman aged 18-35 years with Graves' ophthalmopathy. Source material: blood. V is TRBV12-3 or TRBV12-4 and J is TRBJ1-1; a weak D match, TRBD1 (6 bases). The DNA for the CDR3 is TGTGCCAGCATCCTAGGGGGGGGCCTCAACACTGAAGCTTTCTTT. It yields the protein CASILGGGLNTEAFF.